The source of this T cell receptor (beta chain) is a study of OX40 agonist ivuxolimab in advanced cancers. Germline V gene lookup returns CDR1 ENHRY and CDR2 SYGVKD. Trimming removed 2 bases from V and 5 bases from J, with 5 bases in between. This CDR3 spans 12 amino acids. Assay: immunoSEQ multiplex PCR; the TCRdb copy retains only in-frame clones and omits some. This table has some 26,000 clones, 77% appearing once. In its sample, this clone was seen once. Other DNA sequences from this sample encode an identical CDR3 as well. The source is an adult with an advanced solid tumor such as melanoma, head and neck, liver or kidney cancer. The chain recombines TRBV10-3 with TRBJ2-3, with unresolved D. The sample was CD4+ or CD8+ T cells sorted from blood, taken in a trial of the OX40 agonist ivuxolimab. The CDR3 DNA sequence: TGTGCCATCAGTGAGGGTGGAGATACGCAGTATTTT. Encoded protein: CAISEGGDTQYF.